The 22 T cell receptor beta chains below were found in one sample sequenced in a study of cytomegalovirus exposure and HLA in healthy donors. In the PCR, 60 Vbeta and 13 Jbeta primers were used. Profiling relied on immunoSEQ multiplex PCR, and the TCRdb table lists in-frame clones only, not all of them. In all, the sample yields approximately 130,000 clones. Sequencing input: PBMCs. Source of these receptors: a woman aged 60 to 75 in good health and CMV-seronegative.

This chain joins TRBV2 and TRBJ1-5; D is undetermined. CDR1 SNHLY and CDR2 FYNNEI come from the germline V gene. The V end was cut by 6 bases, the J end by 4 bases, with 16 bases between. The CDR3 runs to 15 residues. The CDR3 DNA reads TGTGCCAGCAGAGGTACCGGCCAACTAAATCAGCCCCAGCATTTT. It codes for CASRGTGQLNQPQHF. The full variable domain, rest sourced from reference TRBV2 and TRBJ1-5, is EPEVTQTPSHQVTQMGQEVILRCVPISNHLYFYWYRQILGQKVEFLVSFYNNEISEKSEIFDDQFSVERPDGSNFTLKIRSTKLEDSAMYFCASRGTGQLNQPQHFGDGTRLSIL.

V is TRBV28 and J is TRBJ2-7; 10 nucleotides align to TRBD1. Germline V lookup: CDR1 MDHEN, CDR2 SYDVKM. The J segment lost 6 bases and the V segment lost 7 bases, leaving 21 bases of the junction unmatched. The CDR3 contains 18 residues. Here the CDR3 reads CASTSSLYSGTGVGEQYF. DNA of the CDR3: TGTGCCAGCACCAGCTCACTCTACTCCGGGACAGGGGTTGGCGAGCAGTACTTC.

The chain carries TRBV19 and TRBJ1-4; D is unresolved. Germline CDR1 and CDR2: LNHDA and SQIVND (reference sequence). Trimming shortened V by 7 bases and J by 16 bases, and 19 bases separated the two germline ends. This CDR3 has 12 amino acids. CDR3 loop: CASKEGSASPFF. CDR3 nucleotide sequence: TGTGCCAGTAAAGAAGGGAGCGCCTCACCGTTTTTT.

This CDR3 reads CASTKTSSGTQYF. The CDR3 bases are TGTGCCAGCACTAAGACTAGTTCGGGGACCCAGTACTTC. The chain is built from TRBV28 and TRBJ2-5, with D maybe TRBD2 (6 bases). Germline-derived CDR1 and CDR2 are MDHEN and SYDVKM. This CDR3 contains 13 residues. Deletions cut 7 bases from V and 7 bases from J, with 16 bases between.

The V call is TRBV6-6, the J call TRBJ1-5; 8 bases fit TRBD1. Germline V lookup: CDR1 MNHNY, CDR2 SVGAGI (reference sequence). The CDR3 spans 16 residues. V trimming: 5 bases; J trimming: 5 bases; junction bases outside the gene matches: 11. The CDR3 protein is CASSPREDRADQPQHF. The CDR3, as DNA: TGTGCCAGCAGTCCAAGGGAGGACAGGGCGGATCAGCCCCAGCATTTT.

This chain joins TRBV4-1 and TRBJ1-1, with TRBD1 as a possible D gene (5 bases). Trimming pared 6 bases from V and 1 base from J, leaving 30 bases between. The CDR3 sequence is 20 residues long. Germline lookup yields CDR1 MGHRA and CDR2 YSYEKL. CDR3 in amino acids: CASRRDRASGDSRRNTEAFF. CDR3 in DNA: TGCGCCAGCAGGCGGGACCGGGCCTCGGGGGATTCGCGGAGGAACACTGAAGCTTTCTTT.

CDR3 amino acids: CASSMSEGLETQYF. The CDR3 nucleotides read TGTGCCAGTAGTATGTCTGAGGGTTTAGAGACCCAGTACTTC. The chain employs TRBV19 and TRBJ2-5; a weak D match, TRBD2 (5 bases). Trimming pared 3 bases from V and 4 bases from J, leaving 12 bases between. The V gene's germline CDR1 is LNHDA and CDR2 SQIVND (reference sequence). The CDR3 contains 14 residues. The variable domain in full, with the rest retrieved from reference TRBV19 and TRBJ2-5, is DGGITQSPKYLFRKEGQNVTLSCEQNLNHDAMYWYRQDPGQGLRLIYYSQIVNDFQKGDIAEGYSVSREKKESFPLTVTSAQKNPTAFYLCASSMSEGLETQYFGPGTRLLVL.

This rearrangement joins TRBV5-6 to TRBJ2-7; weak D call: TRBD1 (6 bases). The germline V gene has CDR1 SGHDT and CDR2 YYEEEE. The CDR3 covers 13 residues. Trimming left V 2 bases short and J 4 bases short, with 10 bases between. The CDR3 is CASSFPQGYEQYF. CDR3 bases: TGTGCCAGCAGCTTCCCCCAGGGGTACGAGCAGTACTTC.

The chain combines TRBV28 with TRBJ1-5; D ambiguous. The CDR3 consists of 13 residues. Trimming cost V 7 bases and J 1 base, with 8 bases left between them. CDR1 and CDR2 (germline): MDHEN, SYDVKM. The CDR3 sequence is CASKRVSNQPQHF. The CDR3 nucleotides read TGTGCCAGCAAGAGAGTGAGCAATCAGCCCCAGCATTTT.

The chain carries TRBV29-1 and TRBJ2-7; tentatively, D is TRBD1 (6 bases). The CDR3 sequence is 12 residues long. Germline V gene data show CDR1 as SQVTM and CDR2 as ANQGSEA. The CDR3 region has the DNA TGCAGTGCACAGGGTCGCCGGAGGGAGCAGTACTTC. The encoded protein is CSAQGRRREQYF.

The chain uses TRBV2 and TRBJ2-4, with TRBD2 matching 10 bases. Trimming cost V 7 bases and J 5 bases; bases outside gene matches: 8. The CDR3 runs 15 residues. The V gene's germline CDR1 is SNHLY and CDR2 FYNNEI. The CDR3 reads CASKSRLAGENIQYF. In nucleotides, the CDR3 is TGTGCCAGCAAAAGCCGACTAGCGGGCGAAAACATTCAGTACTTC.

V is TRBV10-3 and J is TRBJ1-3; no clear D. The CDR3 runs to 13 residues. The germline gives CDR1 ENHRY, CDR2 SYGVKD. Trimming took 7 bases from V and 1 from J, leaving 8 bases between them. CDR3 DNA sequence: TGTGCCATCACCGTCGGGTCTGGAAACACCATATATTTT. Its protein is CAITVGSGNTIYF.

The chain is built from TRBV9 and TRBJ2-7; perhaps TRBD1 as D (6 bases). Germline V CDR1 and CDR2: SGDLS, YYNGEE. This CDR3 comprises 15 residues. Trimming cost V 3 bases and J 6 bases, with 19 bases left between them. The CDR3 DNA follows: TGTGCCAGCAGCGAGGAGACAGGTGCTCTAAGCGAGCAGTACTTC. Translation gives CASSEETGALSEQYF.

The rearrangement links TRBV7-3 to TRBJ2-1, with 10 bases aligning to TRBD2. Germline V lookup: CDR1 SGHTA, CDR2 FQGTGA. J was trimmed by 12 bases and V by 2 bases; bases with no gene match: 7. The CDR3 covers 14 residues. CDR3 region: CASSLDGLAERQFF. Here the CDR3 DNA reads TGTGCCAGCAGCTTAGATGGACTAGCGGAAAGGCAGTTCTTC.

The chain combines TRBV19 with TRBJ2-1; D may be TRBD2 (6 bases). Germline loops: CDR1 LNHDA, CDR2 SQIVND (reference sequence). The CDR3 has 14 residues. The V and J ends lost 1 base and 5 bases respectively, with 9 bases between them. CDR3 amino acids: CASSIVGLNNEQFF. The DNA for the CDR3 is TGTGCCAGTAGTATAGTGGGACTCAACAATGAGCAGTTCTTC.

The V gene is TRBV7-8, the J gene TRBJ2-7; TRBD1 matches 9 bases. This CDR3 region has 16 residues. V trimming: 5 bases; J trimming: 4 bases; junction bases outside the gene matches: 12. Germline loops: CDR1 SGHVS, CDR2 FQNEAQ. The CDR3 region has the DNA TGTGCCAGCAGCCAGGGGGGGCCGGGACAGGGATACGAGCAGTACTTC. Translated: CASSQGGPGQGYEQYF.

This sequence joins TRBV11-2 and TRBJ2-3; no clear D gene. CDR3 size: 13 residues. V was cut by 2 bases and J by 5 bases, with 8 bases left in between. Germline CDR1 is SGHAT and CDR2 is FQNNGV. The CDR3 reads CASSLWAGDTQYF. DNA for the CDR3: TGTGCCAGCAGCTTATGGGCCGGAGATACGCAGTATTTT.

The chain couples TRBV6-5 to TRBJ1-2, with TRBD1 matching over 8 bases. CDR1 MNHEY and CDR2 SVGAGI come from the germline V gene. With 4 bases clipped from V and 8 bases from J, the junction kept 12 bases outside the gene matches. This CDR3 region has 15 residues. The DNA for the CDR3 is TGTGCCAGCAGTTCCCCCTTTCAGGGGGCTGAAGGCTACACCTTC. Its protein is CASSSPFQGAEGYTF.

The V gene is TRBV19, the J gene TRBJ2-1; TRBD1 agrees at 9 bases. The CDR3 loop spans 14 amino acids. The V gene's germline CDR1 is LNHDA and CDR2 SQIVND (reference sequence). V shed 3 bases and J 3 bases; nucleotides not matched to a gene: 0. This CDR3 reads CASSMDRGYNEQFF. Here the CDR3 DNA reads TGTGCCAGTAGTATGGACAGGGGCTACAATGAGCAGTTCTTC.

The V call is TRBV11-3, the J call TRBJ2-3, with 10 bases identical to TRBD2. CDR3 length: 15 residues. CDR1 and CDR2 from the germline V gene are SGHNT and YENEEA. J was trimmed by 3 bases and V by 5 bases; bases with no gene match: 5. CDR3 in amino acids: CASSQGLAETDTQYF. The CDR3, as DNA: TGTGCCAGCAGCCAAGGACTAGCGGAAACAGATACGCAGTATTTT.

The CDR3 here is CASSPVRGRKGNQPQHF. Written as DNA, the CDR3 is TGTGCCAGCTCACCAGTAAGGGGGCGTAAAGGGAATCAGCCCCAGCATTTT. The V call is TRBV18, the J call TRBJ1-5, with TRBD1 matching over 7 bases. V was clipped by 2 bases and J by 4 bases; unmatched bases: 11. There are 17 residues in the CDR3. Germline-derived CDR1 and CDR2 are KGHSH and LQKENI.

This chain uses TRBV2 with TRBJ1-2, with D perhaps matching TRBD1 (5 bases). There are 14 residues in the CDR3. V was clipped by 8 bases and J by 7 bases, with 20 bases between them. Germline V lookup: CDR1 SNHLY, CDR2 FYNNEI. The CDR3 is CASSRQRSLGGYTF. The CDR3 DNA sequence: TGTGCCAGCTCAAGACAGAGGTCGCTCGGTGGCTACACCTTC.